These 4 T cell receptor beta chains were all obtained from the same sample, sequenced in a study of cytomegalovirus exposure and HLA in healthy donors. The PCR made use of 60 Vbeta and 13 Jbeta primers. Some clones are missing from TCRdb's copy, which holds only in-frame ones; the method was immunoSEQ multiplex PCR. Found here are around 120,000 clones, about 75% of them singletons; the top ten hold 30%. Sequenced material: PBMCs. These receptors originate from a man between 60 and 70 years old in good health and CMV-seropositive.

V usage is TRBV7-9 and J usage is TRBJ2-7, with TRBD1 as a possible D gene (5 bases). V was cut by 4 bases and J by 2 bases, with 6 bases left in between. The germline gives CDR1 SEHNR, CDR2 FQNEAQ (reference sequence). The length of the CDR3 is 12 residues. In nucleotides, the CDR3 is TGTGCCAGCAGCTCAGGGACCTACGAGCAGTACTTC. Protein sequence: CASSSGTYEQYF.

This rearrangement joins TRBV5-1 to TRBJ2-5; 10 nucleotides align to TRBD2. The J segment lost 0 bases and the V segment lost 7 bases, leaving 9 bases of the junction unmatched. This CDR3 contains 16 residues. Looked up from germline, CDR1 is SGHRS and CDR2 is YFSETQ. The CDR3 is CASQPLAGEHQETQYF. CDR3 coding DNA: TGCGCCAGCCAGCCCCTAGCGGGGGAACACCAAGAGACCCAGTACTTC. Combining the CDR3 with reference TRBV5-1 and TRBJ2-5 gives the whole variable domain KAGVTQTPRYLIKTRGQQVTLSCSPISGHRSVSWYQQTPGQGLQFLFEYFSETQRNKGNFPGRFSGRQFSNSRSEMNVSTLELGDSALYLCASQPLAGEHQETQYFGPGTRLLVL.

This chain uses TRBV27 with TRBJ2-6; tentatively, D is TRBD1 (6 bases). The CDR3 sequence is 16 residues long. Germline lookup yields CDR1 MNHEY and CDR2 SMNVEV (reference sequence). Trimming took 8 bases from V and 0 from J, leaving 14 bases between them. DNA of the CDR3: TGTGCCAGCGGCCTTACAGGGAACTCTGGGGCCAACGTCCTGACTTTC. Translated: CASGLTGNSGANVLTF.

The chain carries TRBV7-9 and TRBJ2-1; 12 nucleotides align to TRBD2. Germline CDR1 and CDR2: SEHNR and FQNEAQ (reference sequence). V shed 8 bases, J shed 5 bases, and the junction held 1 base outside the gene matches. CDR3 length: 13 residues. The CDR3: CASLAGGDNEQFF. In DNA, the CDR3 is TGTGCCAGCCTAGCGGGGGGGGACAATGAGCAGTTCTTC.